This T cell receptor (beta chain) was identified in a study of blood T cell repertoires in COVID-19. Across the study: The origin of the acute and convalescent COVID-19 samples was the United States, Italy and Spain. T cells, B-cell-depleted T cells, or PBMCs provided the cDNA or gDNA that served as material.

The CDR3 spans 14 residues. The ends lost 6 bases at V and 3 bases at J; junction bases unmatched: 8. The germline V gene has CDR1 MDHEN and CDR2 SYDVKM. Study processing details: Researchers report that nucleated cell counts were estimated from reference gene primer amplification. Repertoires were generated with immunoSEQ multiplex PCR, while TCRdb's copy carries only in-frame clones and drops some. V, J and clone size were drawn from that table, and D and trimming were deduced from the DNA. The profile shows 130,000 to 150,000 clones, 75% to 85% of them singletons. The sequencing input was peripheral blood. The genes are TRBV28 and TRBJ2-7; 7 positions agree with TRBD2. The TCR originated in a man between 60 and 75 years old with acute or convalescent COVID-19. The CDR3 loop is CASSPPGEGYEQYF. CDR3 DNA sequence: TGTGCCAGCAGCCCTCCGGGGGAGGGCTACGAGCAGTACTTC.